The T cell receptor beta chain described here comes from a study of shared clonotypes between healthy human individuals. General study findings and limits: In contrast to clonotypes shared by all four donors, non-shared clonotypes had lower generation probabilities. Researchers found naive subsets generally carried larger estimated richness than memory subsets.

The data were produced by immunoSEQ multiplex PCR, yet TCRdb's version contains in-frame clones alone and is incomplete. The sample consists of around 580,000 clones, roughly 98% of them appearing once. Naive CD8 isolation took CD45RO-negative cells positively selected for CCR7 and excluded terminally differentiated effector memory CD45RA+ cells. Healthy adults negative for HIV, lacking recent acute infections or vaccinations, served as donors. Concerning this clone itself: Its cognate antigen is unknown.

The CDR3 is 15 amino acids. Between the trimmed V and J ends, which lost 9 bases and 4 bases, there was a span of 21 bases. Germline values: CDR1 MNHNY, CDR2 SVGAGI (reference sequence). The chain is built from TRBV6-6 and TRBJ1-2; D gene ambiguous. What was sequenced was naive CD8+ T cells sorted from blood. The sequence was obtained from a man younger than 45 in good health. The CDR3 coding sequence is TGTGCCAGTGGTCCAGAAACCCCCGCTTTCTATGGCTACACCTTC. Protein: CASGPETPAFYGYTF.